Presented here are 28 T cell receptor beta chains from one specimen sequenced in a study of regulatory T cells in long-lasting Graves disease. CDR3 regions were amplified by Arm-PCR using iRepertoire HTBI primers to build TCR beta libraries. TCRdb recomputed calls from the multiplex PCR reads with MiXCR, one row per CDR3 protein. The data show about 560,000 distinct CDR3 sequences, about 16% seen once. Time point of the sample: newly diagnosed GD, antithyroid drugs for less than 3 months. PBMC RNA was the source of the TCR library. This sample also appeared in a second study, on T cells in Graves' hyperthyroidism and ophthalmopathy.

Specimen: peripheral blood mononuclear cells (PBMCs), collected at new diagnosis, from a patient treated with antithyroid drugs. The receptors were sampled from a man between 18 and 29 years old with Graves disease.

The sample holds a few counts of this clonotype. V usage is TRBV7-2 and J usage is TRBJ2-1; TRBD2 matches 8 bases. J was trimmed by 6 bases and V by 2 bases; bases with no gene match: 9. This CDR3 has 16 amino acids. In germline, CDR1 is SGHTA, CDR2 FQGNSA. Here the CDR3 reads CASSLTGGPGGNEQFF. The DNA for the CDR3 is TGTGCCAGCAGCTTAACGGGAGGGCCAGGCGGCAATGAGCAGTTCTTC.

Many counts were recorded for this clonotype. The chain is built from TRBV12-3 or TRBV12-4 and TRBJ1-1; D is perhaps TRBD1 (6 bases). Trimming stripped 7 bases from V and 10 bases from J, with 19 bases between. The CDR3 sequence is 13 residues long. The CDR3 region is CASTSYWGAGAFF. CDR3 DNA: TGTGCCAGCACCTCTTATTGGGGGGCGGGAGCTTTCTTT.

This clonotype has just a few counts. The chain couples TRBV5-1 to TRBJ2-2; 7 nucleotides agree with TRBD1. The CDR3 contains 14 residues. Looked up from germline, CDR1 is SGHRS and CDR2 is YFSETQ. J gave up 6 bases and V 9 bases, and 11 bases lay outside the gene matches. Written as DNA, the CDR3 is TGCGCCACAAGGGACAGCGGAAGGGCCGGGGAGCTGTTTTTT. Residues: CATRDSGRAGELFF.

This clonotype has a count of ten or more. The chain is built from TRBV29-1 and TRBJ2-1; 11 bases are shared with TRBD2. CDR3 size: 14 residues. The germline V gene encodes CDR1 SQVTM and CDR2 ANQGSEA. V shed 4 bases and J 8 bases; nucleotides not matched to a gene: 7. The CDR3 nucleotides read TGCAGCGTTGCCCCTAGCGGGAGGATGGATGAGCAGTTCTTC. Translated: CSVAPSGRMDEQFF.

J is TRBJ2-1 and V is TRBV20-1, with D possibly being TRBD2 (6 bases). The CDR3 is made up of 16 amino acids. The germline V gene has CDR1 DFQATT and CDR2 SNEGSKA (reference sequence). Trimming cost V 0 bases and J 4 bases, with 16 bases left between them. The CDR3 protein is CSARDRRGGYYNEQFF. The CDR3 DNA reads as TGCAGTGCTAGAGATCGTCGGGGAGGATATTACAATGAGCAGTTCTTC.

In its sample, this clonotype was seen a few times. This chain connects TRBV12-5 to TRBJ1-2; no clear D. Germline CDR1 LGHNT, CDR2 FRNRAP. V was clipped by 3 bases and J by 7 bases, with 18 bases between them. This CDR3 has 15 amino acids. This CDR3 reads CASGFREIASGGYTF. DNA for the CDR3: TGTGCTAGTGGTTTCCGGGAGATCGCGTCAGGTGGCTACACCTTC.

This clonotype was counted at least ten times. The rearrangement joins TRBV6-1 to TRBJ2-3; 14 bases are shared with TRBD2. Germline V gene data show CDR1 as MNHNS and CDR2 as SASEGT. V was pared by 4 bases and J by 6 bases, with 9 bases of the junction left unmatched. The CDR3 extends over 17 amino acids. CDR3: CASSVGLAGATGDTQYF. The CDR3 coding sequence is TGTGCCAGCAGTGTGGGACTAGCGGGAGCTACGGGCGATACGCAGTATTTT.

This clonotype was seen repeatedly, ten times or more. The CDR3 DNA is TGTGCCAGCAGTGGATGGACTAGCGGCTACGAGCAGTACTTC. Protein sequence: CASSGWTSGYEQYF. The chain employs TRBV2 and TRBJ2-7; 10 bases fit TRBD2. The CDR3 has 14 amino acids. V shed 4 bases and J 3 bases; nucleotides not matched to a gene: 3. Germline V gene sequence: CDR1 SNHLY, CDR2 FYNNEI.

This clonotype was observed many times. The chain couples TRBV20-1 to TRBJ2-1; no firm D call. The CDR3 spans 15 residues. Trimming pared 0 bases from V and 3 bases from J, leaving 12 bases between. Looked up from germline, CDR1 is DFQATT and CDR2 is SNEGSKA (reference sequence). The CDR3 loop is CSARDGSYLYNEQFF. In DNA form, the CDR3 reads TGCAGTGCTAGAGACGGGTCCTACCTCTACAATGAGCAGTTCTTC.

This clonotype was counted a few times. In DNA, the CDR3 is TGCGCCAGCTCCCCGGGTGGGGCCCTGAACACTGAAGCTTTCTTT. This gives the protein CASSPGGALNTEAFF. The chain uses TRBV5-1 and TRBJ1-1, with a tentative D call TRBD1 (5 bases). Looked up from germline, CDR1 is SGHRS and CDR2 is YFSETQ. Deletions cut 7 bases from V and 0 bases from J, with 16 bases between. The CDR3 has 15 amino acids. Full variable domain (remainder filled in from reference TRBV5-1 and TRBJ1-1): KAGVTQTPRYLIKTRGQQVTLSCSPISGHRSVSWYQQTPGQGLQFLFEYFSETQRNKGNFPGRFSGRQFSNSRSEMNVSTLELGDSALYLCASSPGGALNTEAFFGQGTRLTVV.

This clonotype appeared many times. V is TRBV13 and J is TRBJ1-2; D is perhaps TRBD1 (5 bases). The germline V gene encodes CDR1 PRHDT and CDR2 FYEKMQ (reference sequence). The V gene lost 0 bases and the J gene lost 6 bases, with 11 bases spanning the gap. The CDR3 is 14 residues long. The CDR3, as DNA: TGTGCCAGCAGCTTAGGTACCCAGGGACATGGCTACACCTTC. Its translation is CASSLGTQGHGYTF.

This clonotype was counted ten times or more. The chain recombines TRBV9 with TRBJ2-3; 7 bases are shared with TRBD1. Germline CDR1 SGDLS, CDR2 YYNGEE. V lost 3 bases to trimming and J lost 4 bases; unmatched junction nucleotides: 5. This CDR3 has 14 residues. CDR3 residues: CASSATTGSDTQYF. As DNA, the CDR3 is TGTGCCAGCAGCGCAACGACAGGGTCAGATACGCAGTATTTT.

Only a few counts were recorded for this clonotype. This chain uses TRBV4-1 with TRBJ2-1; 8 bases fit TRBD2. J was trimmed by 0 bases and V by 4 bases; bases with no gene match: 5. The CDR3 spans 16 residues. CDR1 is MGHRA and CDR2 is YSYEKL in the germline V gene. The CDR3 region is CASSLSGDSSYNEQFF. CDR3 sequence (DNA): TGCGCCAGCAGCCTTAGCGGGGATAGCTCCTACAATGAGCAGTTCTTC.

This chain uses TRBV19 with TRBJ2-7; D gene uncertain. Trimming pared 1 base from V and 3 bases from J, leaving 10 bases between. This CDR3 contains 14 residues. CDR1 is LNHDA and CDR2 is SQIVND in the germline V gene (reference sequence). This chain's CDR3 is CASSIAAGFYEQYF. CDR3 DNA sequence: TGTGCCAGTAGTATAGCGGCCGGCTTCTACGAGCAGTACTTC. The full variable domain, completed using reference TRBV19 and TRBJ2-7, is DGGITQSPKYLFRKEGQNVTLSCEQNLNHDAMYWYRQDPGQGLRLIYYSQIVNDFQKGDIAEGYSVSREKKESFPLTVTSAQKNPTAFYLCASSIAAGFYEQYFGPGTRLTVT.

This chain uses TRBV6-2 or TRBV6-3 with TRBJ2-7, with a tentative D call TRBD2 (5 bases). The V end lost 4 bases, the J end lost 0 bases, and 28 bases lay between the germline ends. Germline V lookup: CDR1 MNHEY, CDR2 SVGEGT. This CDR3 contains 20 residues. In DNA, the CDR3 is TGTGCCAGCAGTTCACGACTAAAGCGGAGCGGAGACCGGGGCTCCTACGAGCAGTACTTC. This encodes CASSSRLKRSGDRGSYEQYF.

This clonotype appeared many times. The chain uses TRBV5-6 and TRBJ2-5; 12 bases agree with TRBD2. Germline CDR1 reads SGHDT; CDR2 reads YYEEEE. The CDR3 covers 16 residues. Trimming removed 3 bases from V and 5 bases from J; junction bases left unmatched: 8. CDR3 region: CASSSNRLAGEETQYF. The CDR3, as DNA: TGTGCCAGCAGCTCTAATCGACTAGCGGGAGAGGAGACCCAGTACTTC.

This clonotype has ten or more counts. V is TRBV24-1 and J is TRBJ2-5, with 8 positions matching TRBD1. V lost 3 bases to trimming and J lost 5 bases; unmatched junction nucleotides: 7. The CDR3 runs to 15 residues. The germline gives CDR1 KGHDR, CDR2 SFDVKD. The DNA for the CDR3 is TGTGCCACCAGTGATCCTAACAGGGGGAGGGAGACCCAGTACTTC. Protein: CATSDPNRGRETQYF.

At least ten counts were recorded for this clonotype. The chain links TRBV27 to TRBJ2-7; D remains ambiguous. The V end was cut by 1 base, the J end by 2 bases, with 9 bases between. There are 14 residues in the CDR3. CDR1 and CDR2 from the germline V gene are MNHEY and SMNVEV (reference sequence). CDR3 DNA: TGTGCCAGCAGTTTATTGACTGGAACCTACGAGCAGTACTTC. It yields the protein CASSLLTGTYEQYF.

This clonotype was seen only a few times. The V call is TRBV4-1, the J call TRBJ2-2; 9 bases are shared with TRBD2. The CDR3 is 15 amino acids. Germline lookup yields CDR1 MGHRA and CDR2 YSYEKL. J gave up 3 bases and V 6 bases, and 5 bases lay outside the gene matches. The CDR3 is CASRLAGEYTGELFF. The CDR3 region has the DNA TGCGCCAGCAGGTTAGCGGGAGAATACACCGGGGAGCTGTTTTTT.

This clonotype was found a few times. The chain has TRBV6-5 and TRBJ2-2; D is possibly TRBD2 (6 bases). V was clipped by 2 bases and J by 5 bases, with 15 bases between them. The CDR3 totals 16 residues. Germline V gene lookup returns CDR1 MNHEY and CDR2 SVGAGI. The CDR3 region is CASSYTPAGGTGELFF. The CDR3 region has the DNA TGTGCCAGCAGTTACACCCCCGCCGGGGGAACCGGGGAGCTGTTTTTT.

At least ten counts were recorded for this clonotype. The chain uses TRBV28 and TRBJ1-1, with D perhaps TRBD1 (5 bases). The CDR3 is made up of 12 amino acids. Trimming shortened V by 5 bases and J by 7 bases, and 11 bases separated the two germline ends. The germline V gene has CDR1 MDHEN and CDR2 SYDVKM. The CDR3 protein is CASSPSTDEAFF. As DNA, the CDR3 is TGTGCCAGCAGTCCCTCGACAGATGAAGCTTTCTTT.

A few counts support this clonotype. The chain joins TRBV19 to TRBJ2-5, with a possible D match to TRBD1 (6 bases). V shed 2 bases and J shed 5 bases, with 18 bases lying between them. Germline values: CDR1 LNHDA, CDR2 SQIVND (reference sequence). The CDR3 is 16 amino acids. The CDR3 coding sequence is TGTGCCAGTAGTATATCCCCGGTCCGGACAGAGGAGACCCAGTACTTC. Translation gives CASSISPVRTEETQYF.

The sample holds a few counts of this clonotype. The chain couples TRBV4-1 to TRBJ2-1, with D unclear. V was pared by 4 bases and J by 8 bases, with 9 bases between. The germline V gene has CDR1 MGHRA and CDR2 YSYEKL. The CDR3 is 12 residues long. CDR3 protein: CASSRPFYEQFF. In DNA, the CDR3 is TGCGCCAGCAGCCGGCCGTTCTATGAGCAGTTCTTC.

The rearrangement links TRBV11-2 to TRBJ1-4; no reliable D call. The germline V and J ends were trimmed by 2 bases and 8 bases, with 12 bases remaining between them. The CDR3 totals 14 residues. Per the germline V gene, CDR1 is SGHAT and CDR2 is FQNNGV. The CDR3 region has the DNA TGTGCCAGCAGCTTATATGGGGTTGGCGAAAAACTGTTTTTT. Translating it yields CASSLYGVGEKLFF.

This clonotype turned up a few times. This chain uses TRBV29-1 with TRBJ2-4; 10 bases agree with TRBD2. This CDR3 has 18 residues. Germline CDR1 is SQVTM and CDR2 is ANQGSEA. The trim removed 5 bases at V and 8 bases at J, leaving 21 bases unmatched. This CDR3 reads CSVKGGLAGALYGDIQYF. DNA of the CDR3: TGCAGCGTTAAAGGTGGGCTAGCGGGAGCCCTTTACGGGGACATTCAGTACTTC.

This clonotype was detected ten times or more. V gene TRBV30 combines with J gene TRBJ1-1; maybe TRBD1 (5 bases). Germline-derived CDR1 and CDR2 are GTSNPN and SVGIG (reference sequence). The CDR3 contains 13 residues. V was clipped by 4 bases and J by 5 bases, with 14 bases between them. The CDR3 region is CAWTRDLGTEAFF. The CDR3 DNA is TGTGCCTGGACCCGGGACCTAGGGACTGAAGCTTTCTTT.

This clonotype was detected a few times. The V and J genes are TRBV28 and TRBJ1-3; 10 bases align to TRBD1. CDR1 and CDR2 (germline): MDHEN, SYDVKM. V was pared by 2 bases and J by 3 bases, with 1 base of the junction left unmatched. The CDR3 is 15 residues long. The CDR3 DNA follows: TGTGCCAGCAGTTTAGGACAGGGGGATGGAAACACCATATATTTT. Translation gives CASSLGQGDGNTIYF.

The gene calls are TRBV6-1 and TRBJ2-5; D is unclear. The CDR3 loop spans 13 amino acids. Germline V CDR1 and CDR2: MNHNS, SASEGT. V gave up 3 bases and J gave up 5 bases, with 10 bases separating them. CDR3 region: CASSEVSRETQYF. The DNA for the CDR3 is TGTGCCAGCAGTGAGGTGTCCCGGGAGACCCAGTACTTC.